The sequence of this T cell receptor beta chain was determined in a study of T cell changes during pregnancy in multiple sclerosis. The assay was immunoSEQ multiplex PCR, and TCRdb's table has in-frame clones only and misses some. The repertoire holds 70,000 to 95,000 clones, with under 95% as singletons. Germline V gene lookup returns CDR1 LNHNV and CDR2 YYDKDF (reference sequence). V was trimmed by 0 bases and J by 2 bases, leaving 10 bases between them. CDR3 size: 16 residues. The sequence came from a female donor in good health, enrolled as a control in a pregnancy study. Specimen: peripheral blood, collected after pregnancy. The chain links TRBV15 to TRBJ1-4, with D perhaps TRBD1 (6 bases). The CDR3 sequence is CATSRDHRATNEKLFF. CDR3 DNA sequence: TGTGCCACCAGCAGAGACCACAGGGCCACTAATGAAAAACTGTTTTTT.